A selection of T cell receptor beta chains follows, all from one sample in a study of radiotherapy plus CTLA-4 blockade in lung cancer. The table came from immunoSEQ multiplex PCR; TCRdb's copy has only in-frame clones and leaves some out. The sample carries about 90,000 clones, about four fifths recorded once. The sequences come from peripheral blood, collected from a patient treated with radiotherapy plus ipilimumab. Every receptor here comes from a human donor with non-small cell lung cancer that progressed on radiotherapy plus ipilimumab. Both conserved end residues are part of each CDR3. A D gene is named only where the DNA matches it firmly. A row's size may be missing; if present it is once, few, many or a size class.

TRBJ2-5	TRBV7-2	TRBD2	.	TGTGCCAGCAGCCCCACTAGCGGGAGGGAGACCCAGTACTTC	CASSPTSGRETQYF
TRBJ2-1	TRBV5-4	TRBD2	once	TGTGCCAGCAGCTTGGCCGGGGGGGCTAACTACAATGAGCAGTTCTTC	CASSLAGGANYNEQFF
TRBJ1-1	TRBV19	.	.	TGTGCCAGTAGGCGGGGTGGGAACACTGAAGCTTTCTTT	CASRRGGNTEAFF
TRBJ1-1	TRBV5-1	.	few	TGCGCCAGCAGCTTGGCAAACACTGAAGCTTTCTTT	CASSLANTEAFF
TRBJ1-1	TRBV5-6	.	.	TGTGCCAGCAGCCCGGCGGGACAAGGGAGGGCTGAAGCTTTCTTT	CASSPAGQGRAEAFF
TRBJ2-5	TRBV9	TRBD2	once	TGTGCCAGCAGCGTAGGCGGCGGGGGACTAGCGGGGACGGAGACCCAGTACTTC	CASSVGGGGLAGTETQYF
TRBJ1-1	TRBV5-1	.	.	TGCGCCAGCAGCTCGGCTTGGGGGGGCTACACTGAAGCTTTCTTT	CASSSAWGGYTEAFF
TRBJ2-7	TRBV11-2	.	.	TGTGCCAGCAGCGCCGACGGTGGGACCTACGAGCAGTACTTC	CASSADGGTYEQYF
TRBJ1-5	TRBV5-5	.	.	TGTGCCAGCAGCTTGGAGGAGGGACGGACCCAGCATTTT	CASSLEEGRTQHF
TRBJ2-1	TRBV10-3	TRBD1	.	TGTGCCATCAGTGACCGGGACAGGGGAGTGAGTGAGCAGTTCTTC	CAISDRDRGVSEQFF
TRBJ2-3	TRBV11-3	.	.	TGTGCCAGCAGCTTAGCCTCTAGTGGGGCAGATACGCAGTATTTT	CASSLASSGADTQYF
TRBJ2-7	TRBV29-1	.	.	TGCAGCGCCTCGGACAGCCTCACCTACGAGCAGTACTTC	CSASDSLTYEQYF
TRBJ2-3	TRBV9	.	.	TGTGCCAGCAGCGCCCTCGGGCTAGCCAAGGGGGATACGCAGTATTTT	CASSALGLAKGDTQYF
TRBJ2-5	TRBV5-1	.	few	TGCGCCAGCACCCCGGGACCGTCGGACGGGGAGACCCAGTACTTC	CASTPGPSDGETQYF
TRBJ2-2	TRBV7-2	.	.	TGTGCCAGCAGCTTAGCCCGTGAGCAGAACACCGGGGAGCTGTTTTTT	CASSLAREQNTGELFF
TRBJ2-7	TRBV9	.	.	TGTGCCAGCAGCGTAGAGACAGGTCCACCCTACGAGCAGTACTTC	CASSVETGPPYEQYF
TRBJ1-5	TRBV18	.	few	TGTGCCAGCTCACCACCAGTAGGGTATAGCAATCAGCCCCAGCATTTT	CASSPPVGYSNQPQHF
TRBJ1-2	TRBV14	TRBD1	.	TGTGCCAGCAGCCAAGGGACAGGGAATAGAGGCTACACCTTC	CASSQGTGNRGYTF
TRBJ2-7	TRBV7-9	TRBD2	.	TGTGCCAGCAGCCGACTAGCGGGAGGCTACGAGCAGTACTTC	CASSRLAGGYEQYF
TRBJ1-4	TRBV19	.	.	TGTGCCAGTAAAAGGGGAGCTAATGAAAAACTGTTTTTT	CASKRGANEKLFF
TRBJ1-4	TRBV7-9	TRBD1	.	TGTGCCAGCAGCGTCCGACAGGGGGCCGAAAAACTGTTTTTT	CASSVRQGAEKLFF
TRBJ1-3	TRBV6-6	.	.	TGTGCCAGCAGTTACGAGCTTCCTCTGGACAACACCATATATTTT	CASSYELPLDNTIYF
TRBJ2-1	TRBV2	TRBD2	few	TGTGCCAGCACCGCGGGGGGCCTCAATGAGCAGTTCTTC	CASTAGGLNEQFF
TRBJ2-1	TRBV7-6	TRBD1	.	TGTGCCAGCAGCTTATATGGACAGGGCTCCTACAATGAGCAGTTCTTC	CASSLYGQGSYNEQFF
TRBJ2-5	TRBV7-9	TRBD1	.	TGTGCCAGCAGCCGAAGGGGGCGGGAAGAGACCCAGTACTTC	CASSRRGREETQYF
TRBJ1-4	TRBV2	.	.	TGTGCCAGCAGTGCACTACTGTTGGCAGTGGAAAAACTGTTTTTT	CASSALLLAVEKLFF
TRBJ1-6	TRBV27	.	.	TGTGCCAGCAGGTTCGGACAGACCAATTCACCCCTCCACTTT	CASRFGQTNSPLHF
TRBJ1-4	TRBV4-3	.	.	TGCGCCAGCAGCCCCGTCGGGGTTGGCAACGAAAAACTGTTTTTT	CASSPVGVGNEKLFF
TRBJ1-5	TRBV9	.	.	TGTGCCAGCAGCCACGGAGGGGGACCACCTTATAGCAATCAGCCCCAGCATTTT	CASSHGGGPPYSNQPQHF
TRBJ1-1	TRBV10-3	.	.	TGTGCCATCAGTGGGTTTGACGGGAACACTGAAGCTTTCTTT	CAISGFDGNTEAFF
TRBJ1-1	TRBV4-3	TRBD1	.	TGCGCCAGCAGCCCCGCAGAACAGGGGCCCACGAACACTGAAGCTTTCTTT	CASSPAEQGPTNTEAFF
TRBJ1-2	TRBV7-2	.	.	TGTGCCAGCAGCTTAGCCGCGGACAACTATGGCTACACCTTC	CASSLAADNYGYTF
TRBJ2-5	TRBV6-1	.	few	TGTGCCAGCAGTCCCCTTGGGGGCCAGGAGACCCAGTACTTC	CASSPLGGQETQYF
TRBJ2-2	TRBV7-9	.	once	TGTGCCAGCAGCTCGGGGGCTGCGAACACCGGGGAGCTGTTTTTT	CASSSGAANTGELFF
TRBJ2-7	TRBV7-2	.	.	TGTGCCAGCAGCTTAACAGCCTCCCTTCTCTACGAGCAGTACTTC	CASSLTASLLYEQYF
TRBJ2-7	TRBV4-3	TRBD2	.	TGCGCCAGCAGCCAGGGACTAGCGGGAGGCAACGAGCAGTACTTC	CASSQGLAGGNEQYF
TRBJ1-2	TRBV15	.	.	TGTGCCACCAGCAGAGATCGGAGGGGTGCGAGCTATGGCTACACCTTC	CATSRDRRGASYGYTF
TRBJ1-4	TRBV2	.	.	TGTGCCAGCATCATAAATGGGGGCGCAGCCGAAAAACTGTTTTTT	CASIINGGAAEKLFF
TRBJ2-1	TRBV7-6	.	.	TGTGCCAGCAGCTTAGATACGCGCGTGGGAAATGAGCAGTTCTTC	CASSLDTRVGNEQFF
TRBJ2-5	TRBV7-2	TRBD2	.	TGTGCCAGCAGCTTAAACCCTAGCGGGGGTCGAGAGACCCAGTACTTC	CASSLNPSGGRETQYF
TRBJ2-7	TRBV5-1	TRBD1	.	TGCGCCAGCAGCACCGGGACAGCCTACGAGCAGTACTTC	CASSTGTAYEQYF
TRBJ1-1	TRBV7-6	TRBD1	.	TGTGCCAGCAGCTTAGATCCAGGGGGTGACACTGAAGCTTTCTTT	CASSLDPGGDTEAFF
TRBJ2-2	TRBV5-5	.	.	TGTGCCAGCAGCTTGCGGGGCTTTAACACCGGGGAGCTGTTTTTT	CASSLRGFNTGELFF
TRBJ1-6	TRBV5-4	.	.	TGTGCCAGCAGCTTGGCAGGGTCCTATAATTCACCCCTCCACTTT	CASSLAGSYNSPLHF
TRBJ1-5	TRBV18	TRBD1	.	TGTGCCAGCTCAACTACAGGGGATAGCAATCAGCCCCAGCATTTT	CASSTTGDSNQPQHF
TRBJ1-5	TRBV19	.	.	TGTGCCAGTAGTATGGAGGGCAGGGTAGGTCAGCCCCAGCATTTT	CASSMEGRVGQPQHF
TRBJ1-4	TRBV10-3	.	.	TGTGCCATCAGTGAGTCGGCCAATAGTGCAACTAATGAAAAACTGTTTTTT	CAISESANSATNEKLFF
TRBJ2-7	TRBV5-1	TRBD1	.	TGCGCCAGCAGCCGGGACAGGGGGCTAGCCTACGAGCAGTACTTC	CASSRDRGLAYEQYF
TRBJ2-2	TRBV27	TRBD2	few	TGTGCCAGCAGTTCACGGGGGGGCCGAACCGGGGAGCTGTTTTTT	CASSSRGGRTGELFF